The rows below give T cell receptor beta chains drawn from one sample of a study of T cells in localized non-small cell lung cancer. Repertoires were generated with immunoSEQ multiplex PCR, while TCRdb's copy carries only in-frame clones and drops some. The table has tens of thousands of clones, about nine tenths seen once. The sample was peripheral blood, taken before any cancer treatment. The source is a man between 40 and 70 years old with stage I squamous cell lung carcinoma. CDR3s include the opening cysteine and the closing phenylalanine or tryptophan. D genes are given only for firm matches. Not every row has a clone size; where given, it reads once, few, many or a size class.

clone size: .
V gene: TRBV9
D gene: .
J gene: TRBJ2-2
CDR3 protein: CASSVVGTTAGELFF
CDR3 DNA: TGTGCCAGCAGCGTAGTCGGGACGACCGCCGGGGAGCTGTTTTTT

clone size: few
V gene: TRBV2
D gene: .
J gene: TRBJ2-7
CDR3 protein: CASSEAYEQYF
CDR3 DNA: TGTGCCAGCAGTGAAGCGTACGAGCAGTACTTC

clone size: .
V gene: TRBV27
D gene: .
J gene: TRBJ1-1
CDR3 protein: CASRKTQGHNTEAFF
CDR3 DNA: TGTGCCAGCAGAAAGACACAGGGTCATAACACTGAAGCTTTCTTT

clone size: .
V gene: TRBV11-2
D gene: .
J gene: TRBJ2-7
CDR3 protein: CASSPNPVGRYPYEQYF
CDR3 DNA: TGTGCCAGCAGCCCCAACCCGGTCGGGCGCTACCCCTACGAGCAGTACTTC

clone size: .
V gene: TRBV11-2
D gene: .
J gene: TRBJ2-5
CDR3 protein: CASRRNYQETQYF
CDR3 DNA: TGTGCCAGCAGGCGGAATTACCAAGAGACCCAGTACTTC

clone size: once
V gene: TRBV14
D gene: TRBD2
J gene: TRBJ2-1
CDR3 protein: CASSQTSVYNEQFF
CDR3 DNA: TGTGCCAGCAGCCAGACTAGCGTTTACAATGAGCAGTTCTTC

clone size: once
V gene: TRBV28
D gene: .
J gene: TRBJ1-5
CDR3 protein: CASSLHRRLADSNQPQHF
CDR3 DNA: TGTGCCAGCAGTTTACATCGGCGTCTGGCGGATAGCAATCAGCCCCAGCATTTT

clone size: .
V gene: TRBV5-1
D gene: .
J gene: TRBJ2-3
CDR3 protein: CASSLGGLDTDTQYF
CDR3 DNA: TGCGCCAGCAGCTTGGGGGGTCTGGACACAGATACGCAGTATTTT

clone size: .
V gene: TRBV7-9
D gene: .
J gene: TRBJ2-2
CDR3 protein: CASSFTETGELFF
CDR3 DNA: TGTGCCAGCAGCTTCACAGAGACCGGGGAGCTGTTTTTT

clone size: .
V gene: TRBV10-1
D gene: .
J gene: TRBJ2-1
CDR3 protein: CASSDSRNEQFF
CDR3 DNA: TGCGCCAGCAGTGACAGTCGAAATGAGCAGTTCTTC

clone size: .
V gene: TRBV13
D gene: .
J gene: TRBJ1-3
CDR3 protein: CASSYGGSSGNTIYF
CDR3 DNA: TGTGCCAGCAGCTATGGCGGCAGCTCTGGAAACACCATATATTTT

clone size: .
V gene: TRBV18
D gene: TRBD2
J gene: TRBJ2-5
CDR3 protein: CASSPGSSGGETQYF
CDR3 DNA: TGTGCCAGCTCACCAGGTTCGAGCGGGGGAGAGACCCAGTACTTC

clone size: .
V gene: TRBV19
D gene: TRBD2
J gene: TRBJ2-3
CDR3 protein: CASFSGGGGDTQYF
CDR3 DNA: TGTGCCAGTTTTAGCGGGGGGGGCGGAGATACGCAGTATTTT

clone size: .
V gene: TRBV6-1
D gene: .
J gene: TRBJ1-6
CDR3 protein: CASGAWADGLSPLHF
CDR3 DNA: TGTGCCAGTGGGGCCTGGGCGGACGGCCTTTCACCCCTCCACTTT

clone size: .
V gene: TRBV6-5
D gene: .
J gene: TRBJ2-6
CDR3 protein: CASSSQASGANVLTF
CDR3 DNA: TGTGCCAGCAGTTCACAGGCATCTGGGGCCAACGTCCTGACTTTC

clone size: .
V gene: TRBV5-1
D gene: .
J gene: TRBJ2-1
CDR3 protein: CASSLLQNEQFF
CDR3 DNA: TGCGCCAGCAGTTTACTTCAGAATGAGCAGTTCTTC

clone size: .
V gene: TRBV7-7
D gene: TRBD2
J gene: TRBJ2-1
CDR3 protein: CASSSAGGEQFF
CDR3 DNA: TGTGCCAGCAGTTCGGCGGGGGGTGAGCAGTTCTTC

clone size: .
V gene: TRBV5-1
D gene: TRBD1
J gene: TRBJ1-1
CDR3 protein: CASSSPQGMNTEAFF
CDR3 DNA: TGCGCCAGCAGCTCTCCACAGGGGATGAACACTGAAGCTTTCTTT

clone size: .
V gene: TRBV6-1
D gene: .
J gene: TRBJ1-1
CDR3 protein: CASSEAFLGGVNTEAFF
CDR3 DNA: TGTGCCAGCAGTGAAGCGTTTCTTGGCGGTGTGAACACTGAAGCTTTCTTT

clone size: .
V gene: TRBV2
D gene: TRBD1
J gene: TRBJ1-2
CDR3 protein: CASSPGQREGGYTF
CDR3 DNA: TGTGCCAGCAGTCCGGGACAGAGAGAGGGGGGCTACACCTTC

clone size: .
V gene: TRBV6-6
D gene: .
J gene: TRBJ1-5
CDR3 protein: CASRVTGNQPQHF
CDR3 DNA: TGTGCCAGCAGGGTAACGGGCAATCAGCCCCAGCATTTT

clone size: .
V gene: TRBV5-1
D gene: .
J gene: TRBJ1-2
CDR3 protein: CASSLSEAENYGYTF
CDR3 DNA: TGCGCCAGCAGCTTAAGCGAAGCTGAGAACTATGGCTACACCTTC

clone size: .
V gene: TRBV7-2
D gene: .
J gene: TRBJ2-7
CDR3 protein: CASSLRQATFYEQYF
CDR3 DNA: TGTGCCAGCAGCCTTCGACAGGCAACGTTCTACGAGCAGTACTTC

clone size: .
V gene: TRBV7-6
D gene: TRBD2
J gene: TRBJ2-7
CDR3 protein: CASSLGGSGASYEQYF
CDR3 DNA: TGTGCCAGCAGCTTAGGTGGGAGCGGGGCCTCCTACGAGCAGTACTTC

clone size: .
V gene: TRBV18
D gene: TRBD1
J gene: TRBJ2-3
CDR3 protein: CASSPGTGNEDTQYF
CDR3 DNA: TGTGCCAGCTCACCCGGGACAGGGAATGAAGATACGCAGTATTTT

clone size: .
V gene: TRBV2
D gene: .
J gene: TRBJ2-2
CDR3 protein: CASRQTDTGELFF
CDR3 DNA: TGTGCCAGCAGACAGACTGACACCGGGGAGCTGTTTTTT

clone size: .
V gene: TRBV6-1
D gene: .
J gene: TRBJ1-5
CDR3 protein: CASSDPGASQPQHF
CDR3 DNA: TGTGCCAGCAGTGATCCGGGGGCCTCTCAGCCCCAGCATTTT

clone size: .
V gene: TRBV18
D gene: TRBD1
J gene: TRBJ1-2
CDR3 protein: CASSRDRDGYTF
CDR3 DNA: TGTGCCAGCTCACGGGACAGGGATGGCTACACCTTC

clone size: .
V gene: TRBV18
D gene: .
J gene: TRBJ1-1
CDR3 protein: CASFLGENTEAFF
CDR3 DNA: TGTGCCAGCTTCTTAGGGGAGAACACTGAAGCTTTCTTT

clone size: .
V gene: TRBV5-1
D gene: .
J gene: TRBJ2-7
CDR3 protein: CASSSTGMYVRTTYEQYF
CDR3 DNA: TGCGCCAGCAGCTCCACAGGAATGTATGTGCGAACCACTTACGAGCAGTACTTC

clone size: .
V gene: TRBV4-3
D gene: TRBD1
J gene: TRBJ2-1
CDR3 protein: CASSQELRDRGLNEQFF
CDR3 DNA: TGCGCCAGCAGCCAGGAACTCCGGGACAGGGGGCTCAATGAGCAGTTCTTC

clone size: .
V gene: TRBV10-3
D gene: .
J gene: TRBJ1-2
CDR3 protein: CAISGDSSKGYTF
CDR3 DNA: TGTGCCATCAGTGGAGACAGTAGCAAGGGCTACACCTTC

clone size: .
V gene: TRBV5-4
D gene: .
J gene: TRBJ2-7
CDR3 protein: CASANGGTGSYEQYF
CDR3 DNA: TGTGCCAGCGCCAACGGGGGGACAGGCTCCTACGAGCAGTACTTC

clone size: .
V gene: TRBV6-6
D gene: .
J gene: TRBJ2-3
CDR3 protein: CASKGSVRVDTQYF
CDR3 DNA: TGTGCCAGCAAGGGGTCAGTGAGGGTGGATACGCAGTATTTT

clone size: .
V gene: TRBV5-1
D gene: .
J gene: TRBJ2-4
CDR3 protein: CASSLYRQYF
CDR3 DNA: TGCGCCAGCAGCCTATATAGACAGTACTTC

clone size: .
V gene: TRBV5-4
D gene: .
J gene: TRBJ2-2
CDR3 protein: CASSPIAPGQNTGELFF
CDR3 DNA: TGTGCCAGCAGCCCAATTGCACCGGGACAGAACACCGGGGAGCTGTTTTTT

clone size: .
V gene: TRBV28
D gene: .
J gene: TRBJ1-3
CDR3 protein: CASSLLGGNTIYF
CDR3 DNA: TGTGCCAGCAGTCTCTTAGGGGGAAACACCATATATTTT